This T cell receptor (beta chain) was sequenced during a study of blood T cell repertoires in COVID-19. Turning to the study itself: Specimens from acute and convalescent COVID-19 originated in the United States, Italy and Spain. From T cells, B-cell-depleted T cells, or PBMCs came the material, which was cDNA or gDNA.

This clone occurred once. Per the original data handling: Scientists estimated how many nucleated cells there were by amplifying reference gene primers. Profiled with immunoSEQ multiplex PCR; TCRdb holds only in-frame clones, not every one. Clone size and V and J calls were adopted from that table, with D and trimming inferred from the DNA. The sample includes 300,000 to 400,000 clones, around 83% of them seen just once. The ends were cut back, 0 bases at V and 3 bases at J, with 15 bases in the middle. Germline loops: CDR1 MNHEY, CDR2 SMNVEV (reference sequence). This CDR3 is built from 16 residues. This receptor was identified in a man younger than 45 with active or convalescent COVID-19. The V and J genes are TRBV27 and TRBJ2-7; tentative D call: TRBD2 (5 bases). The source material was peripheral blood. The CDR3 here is CASSLSAARSLYEQYF. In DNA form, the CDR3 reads TGTGCCAGCAGTTTATCAGCGGCCCGGAGTCTCTACGAGCAGTACTTC.